The T cell receptor beta chain described here comes from a study of T cell responses to AZD1222 COVID-19 vaccine. Method: immunoSEQ multiplex PCR; TCRdb's copy keeps in-frame clones and lacks some. The repertoire includes under 200,000 clones, around 90% of them detected once, and 0.95% to 1.1% sits in the top ten. Germline V lookup: CDR1 SGHRS, CDR2 YFSETQ. CDR3 size: 16 residues. Trimming cost V 4 bases and J 5 bases, with 18 bases left between them. This clonotype originated in an adult who received the AZD1222 COVID-19 vaccine. This specimen was peripheral blood, taken 28 days after the second AZD1222 dose. The V call is TRBV5-1, the J call TRBJ2-2; D is perhaps TRBD1 (6 bases). The DNA for the CDR3 is TGCGCCAGCAGCCTGGGGGACAACATCCTAACCGGGGAGCTGTTTTTT. Its translation is CASSLGDNILTGELFF.